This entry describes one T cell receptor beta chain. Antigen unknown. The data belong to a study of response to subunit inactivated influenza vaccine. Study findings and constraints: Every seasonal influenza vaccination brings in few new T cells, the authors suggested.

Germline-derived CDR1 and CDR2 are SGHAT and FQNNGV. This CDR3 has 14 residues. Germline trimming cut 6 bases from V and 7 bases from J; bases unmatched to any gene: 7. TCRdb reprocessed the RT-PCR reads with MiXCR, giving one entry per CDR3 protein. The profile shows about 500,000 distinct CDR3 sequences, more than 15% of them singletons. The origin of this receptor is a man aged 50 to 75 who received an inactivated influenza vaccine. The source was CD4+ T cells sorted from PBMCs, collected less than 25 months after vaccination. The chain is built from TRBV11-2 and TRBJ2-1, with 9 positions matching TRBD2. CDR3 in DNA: TGTGCCAGCAGTCCCGTTAGCGGGAGAAATGAGCAGTTCTTC. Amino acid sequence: CASSPVSGRNEQFF.